The rows below give T cell receptor beta chains drawn from one sample of a study of blood T cell repertoires in COVID-19. The method was immunoSEQ multiplex PCR; TCRdb's version includes in-frame clones alone and lacks a portion of them. The sample records 250,000 to 350,000 clones, 65% to 85% being singletons. Sequencing used peripheral blood. These receptors were collected from a woman aged 45-59 years with acute or convalescent COVID-19. Both conserved end residues are part of each CDR3. The D gene is left open where the match is weak. Clone size is not always given. Where it is, it says once, few, many or a class for expanded clones.

abundance | j_gene | v_gene | len | d_gene | CDR3aa | CDR3nt
few | TRBJ1-4 | TRBV2 | 14 | TRBD1 | CASMGQGSWEKLFF | TGTGCCAGCATGGGACAGGGGAGTTGGGAAAAACTGTTTTTT
few | TRBJ1-5 | TRBV2 | 12 | . | CASSEEGGPQHF | TGTGCCAGCAGTGAAGAAGGGGGGCCCCAGCATTTT
. | TRBJ2-3 | TRBV10-3 | 14 | . | CAIGPGAGRDTQYF | TGTGCCATCGGGCCTGGGGCGGGGAGAGATACGCAGTATTTT
. | TRBJ2-3 | TRBV5-1 | 17 | TRBD2 | CASSPGSGGLAPDTQYF | TGCGCCAGCAGCCCGGGGAGTGGGGGACTAGCTCCAGATACGCAGTATTTT
. | TRBJ1-1 | TRBV19 | 15 | . | CASSRYREGNTEAFF | TGTGCCAGCTCCCGCTACAGGGAGGGGAACACTGAAGCTTTCTTT
. | TRBJ2-3 | TRBV28 | 17 | TRBD2 | CASSPGLAGGPTDTQYF | TGTGCCAGCAGTCCGGGACTAGCGGGGGGGCCCACAGATACGCAGTATTTT
few | TRBJ1-1 | TRBV6-5 | 13 | . | CASSYFSNTEAFF | TGTGCCAGCAGTTACTTCTCGAACACTGAAGCTTTCTTT
. | TRBJ1-6 | TRBV7-3 | 14 | . | CASSSGLGNSPLHF | TGTGCCAGCAGCTCGGGACTGGGTAATTCACCCCTCCACTTT
. | TRBJ1-2 | TRBV19 | 14 | . | CASSRRELAYGYTF | TGTGCCAGTAGTCGCAGGGAACTAGCCTATGGCTACACCTTC
. | TRBJ1-1 | TRBV15 | 15 | TRBD1 | CATSGRQGVNTEAFF | TGTGCCACCAGCGGGCGACAGGGGGTAAACACTGAAGCTTTCTTT
. | TRBJ2-5 | TRBV27 | 15 | . | CASSPAGGGGETQYF | TGTGCCAGCAGTCCCGCCGGGGGAGGAGGGGAGACCCAGTACTTC
. | TRBJ2-7 | TRBV29-1 | 13 | . | CSVGQTSSYEQYF | TGCAGCGTGGGGCAGACCAGCTCCTACGAGCAGTACTTC
few | TRBJ2-2 | TRBV6-2/TRBV6-3 | 16 | TRBD2 | CASSPHSGSGTGELFF | TGTGCCAGCAGCCCCCATAGCGGGAGTGGCACCGGGGAGCTGTTTTTT
. | TRBJ1-6 | TRBV5-4 | 16 | TRBD1 | CASSADRVGDNSPLHF | TGTGCCAGCAGCGCGGACAGGGTAGGGGACAATTCACCCCTCCACTTT
. | TRBJ2-1 | TRBV7-2 | 14 | . | CASSLGLANNEQFF | TGTGCCAGCAGCTTAGGGTTAGCAAACAATGAGCAGTTCTTC
. | TRBJ1-5 | TRBV9 | 12 | . | CASSAGLEPQHF | TGTGCCAGCAGCGCGGGACTAGAGCCCCAGCATTTT
. | TRBJ1-1 | TRBV6-5 | 15 | . | CASSFRQIINTEAFF | TGTGCCAGCAGTTTTCGACAGATTATAAACACTGAAGCTTTCTTT
. | TRBJ1-1 | TRBV5-1 | 15 | TRBD1 | CASSLGDQGATEAFF | TGCGCCAGCAGCTTGGGAGATCAGGGGGCCACTGAAGCTTTCTTT
. | TRBJ2-3 | TRBV19 | 16 | TRBD1 | CASSVGTDLSTDTQYF | TGTGCCAGTAGTGTTGGGACAGACCTTAGCACAGATACGCAGTATTTT
. | TRBJ1-5 | TRBV6-6 | 16 | . | CASSLSSGVGNQPQHF | TGTGCCAGCAGTCTTTCCTCGGGGGTGGGCAATCAGCCCCAGCATTTT
. | TRBJ2-1 | TRBV6-2/TRBV6-3 | 14 | TRBD2 | CASSRSAGTTTGFF | TGTGCCAGCAGCCGCTCAGCCGGGACTACTACCGGGTTCTTC
many | TRBJ1-5 | TRBV5-6 | 15 | . | CASSLGMSSNQPQHF | TGTGCCAGCAGCTTGGGTATGAGTAGCAATCAGCCCCAGCATTTT
. | TRBJ1-1 | TRBV12-3/TRBV12-4 | 12 | . | CASSRGSTEAFF | TGTGCCAGCAGTAGGGGGAGCACTGAAGCTTTCTTT
. | TRBJ2-4 | TRBV2 | 16 | . | CASSEARWGSKNIQYF | TGTGCCAGCAGTGAAGCGAGGTGGGGCTCCAAAAACATTCAGTACTTC
. | TRBJ2-7 | TRBV9 | 15 | TRBD1 | CASSVSGTGVGEQYF | TGTGCCAGCAGCGTAAGTGGGACAGGGGTGGGTGAGCAGTACTTC
. | TRBJ1-5 | TRBV19 | 13 | . | CASSIAGNQPQHF | TGTGCCAGTAGTATAGCGGGCAATCAGCCCCAGCATTTT
. | TRBJ2-5 | TRBV27 | 14 | . | CASSIRHNQETQYF | TGTGCCAGCAGTATCCGACATAACCAAGAGACCCAGTACTTC
. | TRBJ2-1 | TRBV10-1 | 17 | . | CASSDPGGARRRNEQFF | TGCGCCAGCAGCGATCCTGGGGGGGCCCGGCGGAGGAATGAGCAGTTCTTC
. | TRBJ1-3 | TRBV19 | 16 | . | CASSPWTETSGNTIYF | TGTGCCAGTAGTCCTTGGACAGAAACCTCTGGAAACACCATATATTTT
. | TRBJ2-2 | TRBV12-5 | 15 | TRBD2 | CASGGLAGGYGELFF | TGTGCTAGTGGCGGACTAGCGGGGGGATACGGGGAGCTGTTTTTT
. | TRBJ1-2 | TRBV30 | 13 | . | CASGRAGDYGYTF | TGTGCCTCTGGGAGGGCAGGGGACTATGGCTACACCTTC
. | TRBJ2-3 | TRBV12-3/TRBV12-4 | 13 | TRBD2 | CASSYGGRDTQYF | TGTGCCAGCAGCTATGGCGGGAGAGATACGCAGTATTTT
. | TRBJ2-5 | TRBV18 | 13 | . | CASSPARRETQYF | TGTGCCAGCTCACCTGCTAGGAGAGAGACCCAGTACTTC
. | TRBJ2-2 | TRBV7-8 | 15 | . | CASSRNRDYTGELFF | TGTGCCAGCAGCAGAAACCGGGACTACACCGGGGAGCTGTTTTTT
. | TRBJ2-2 | TRBV11-3 | 15 | TRBD1 | CASSGEGQGTGELFF | TGTGCCAGCAGCGGAGAGGGACAGGGGACCGGGGAGCTGTTTTTT
few | TRBJ2-5 | TRBV9 | 16 | TRBD2 | CASSAIEGTSLRAQYF | TGTGCCAGCAGCGCAATCGAAGGGACTAGTCTTCGAGCCCAGTACTTC
. | TRBJ2-1 | TRBV5-1 | 17 | . | CASSWNGSRTVHNEQFF | TGCGCCAGCAGCTGGAACGGCTCGAGGACAGTGCACAATGAGCAGTTCTTC
. | TRBJ2-1 | TRBV19 | 14 | TRBD1 | CASSIKGQYNEQFF | TGTGCCAGTAGTATAAAGGGACAGTACAATGAGCAGTTCTTC
. | TRBJ2-3 | TRBV7-7 | 13 | . | CASSPKIADTQYF | TGTGCCAGCAGCCCGAAAATAGCAGATACGCAGTATTTT
. | TRBJ1-5 | TRBV3-1/TRBV3-2 | 13 | . | CASSQGRNQPQHF | TGTGCCAGCAGCCAAGGGAGAAATCAGCCCCAGCATTTT
. | TRBJ2-1 | TRBV2 | 15 | TRBD1 | CASSVGGGQGNEQFF | TGTGCCAGCAGTGTGGGTGGGGGACAGGGAAATGAGCAGTTCTTC
. | TRBJ2-7 | TRBV5-5 | 15 | TRBD1 | CASSFETGRFYEQYF | TGTGCCAGCAGCTTTGAGACAGGGAGATTCTACGAGCAGTACTTC